The TCR beta chain described here comes from a study of blood T cell repertoires in COVID-19. Study overall: Nucleic acid was either cDNA or gDNA, and it came from T cells, B-cell-depleted T cells, or PBMCs.

Measured with immunoSEQ multiplex PCR; TCRdb has only the in-frame clones, and not every one. The sample holds a few hundred thousand clones, roughly 85% seen once. Participants spanned ages 18 to 89 years and resided in about 24 US areas. The CDR3 contains 16 residues. CDR1 is MDHEN, CDR2 SYDVKM, per germline. V lost 7 bases and J 4 bases, leaving 22 bases between the germline ends. V usage is TRBV28 and J usage is TRBJ1-2, with a tentative D call TRBD1 (6 bases). This sequence originates from a woman aged 40 to 55 with acute COVID-19. The specimen was PBMCs or T cells enriched from blood (not recorded which). CDR3 region: CASNSPGGRAGYGYTF. As DNA, the CDR3 is TGTGCCAGCAATTCCCCGGGGGGGCGCGCGGGCTATGGCTACACCTTC.